Listed here are 2 T cell receptor beta chains from one sample, sequenced in a study of blood T cell repertoires in COVID-19. Sequencing used immunoSEQ multiplex PCR; TCRdb keeps in-frame clones, though not all of them. Here the sample spans 100,000 to 150,000 clones, about 82% being singletons. Material: peripheral blood. These receptors were collected from a human donor in a cohort sampled during active COVID-19.

The chain uses TRBV2 and TRBJ2-3, with 11 bases matching TRBD2. CDR1 and CDR2 from the germline V gene are SNHLY and FYNNEI. CDR3 length: 14 amino acids. J was trimmed by 7 bases and V by 6 bases; bases with no gene match: 6. The CDR3 loop reads CASRNSGRGYTQYF. The CDR3 DNA reads as TGTGCCAGCAGGAATAGCGGGAGGGGATATACGCAGTATTTT.

This clone showed up just a few times. The chain is built from TRBV4-1 and TRBJ2-1; 9 nucleotides align to TRBD2. The CDR3 has 15 amino acids. Trimming took 1 base from V and 10 from J; bases not matched to a gene: 8. Germline V CDR1 and CDR2: MGHRA, YSYEKL. The CDR3: CASSQGDSGSDEQFF. For the CDR3, the DNA is TGCGCCAGCAGCCAAGGGGATAGCGGGAGTGACGAGCAGTTCTTC.